This TCR beta chain was captured in a study of T cells in Graves' hyperthyroidism and ophthalmopathy. Regions amplified from RNA transcripts were the TCR beta CDR3 regions. An initial round of RT-PCR targeting the TCR CDR3 relied on the HTBI primer set. TCRdb redid the calling of the multiplex PCR reads with MiXCR, one entry per CDR3 protein. The repertoire consists of around 250,000 distinct CDR3 sequences, with 15% to 20% occurring once and the leading ten covering around 28%. V trimming: 6 bases; J trimming: 4 bases; junction bases outside the gene matches: 6. The CDR3 consists of 14 residues. CDR1 WNHNN and CDR2 SYGVQD come from the germline V gene (reference sequence).

The chain recombines TRBV10-1 with TRBJ1-1, with 9 bases fitting TRBD1. The sequenced sample consisted of blood. This sequence was found in a young woman with Graves' ophthalmopathy. CDR3 region: CASSPNRGRTEAFF. The CDR3 DNA reads TGCGCCAGCAGCCCGAACAGGGGGCGCACTGAAGCTTTCTTT.